This T cell receptor beta chain was found in a study of blood T cell repertoires in COVID-19. About the study: Samples came from the United States, Italy and Spain, spanning acute and convalescent COVID-19. Sources were T cells, B-cell-depleted T cells, or PBMCs; the material itself was cDNA or gDNA.

Original data processing: Nucleated cell number was recorded as an estimate derived from reference gene primer amplification. Profiling relied on immunoSEQ multiplex PCR, and the TCRdb table lists in-frame clones only, not all of them. V, J and clone size reflect that table, while D and trimming were determined from the DNA. The repertoire holds about 99,000 clones, with about four fifths as singletons. CDR3 size: 15 residues. V was pared by 3 bases and J by 1 base, with 9 bases between. The V gene's germline CDR1 is ENHRY and CDR2 SYGVKD. Sequencing was carried out using peripheral blood. The chain joins TRBV10-3 to TRBJ2-2, with D maybe TRBD1 (5 bases). This clonotype was sampled from a woman older than 75 with active or convalescent COVID-19. CDR3 in amino acids: CAISEVDKNTGELFF. The CDR3, as DNA: TGTGCCATCAGTGAAGTGGACAAGAACACCGGGGAGCTGTTTTTT.